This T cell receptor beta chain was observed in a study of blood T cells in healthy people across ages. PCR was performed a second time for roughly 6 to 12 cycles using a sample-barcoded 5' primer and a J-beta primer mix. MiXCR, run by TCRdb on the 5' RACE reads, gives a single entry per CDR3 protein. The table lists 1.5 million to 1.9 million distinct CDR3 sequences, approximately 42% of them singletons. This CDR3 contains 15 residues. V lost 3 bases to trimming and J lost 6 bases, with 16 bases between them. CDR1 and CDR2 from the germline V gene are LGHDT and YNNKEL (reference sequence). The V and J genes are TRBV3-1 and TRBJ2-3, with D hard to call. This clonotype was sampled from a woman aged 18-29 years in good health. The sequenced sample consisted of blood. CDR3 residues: CASSQTLDDLDTQYF. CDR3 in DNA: TGTGCCAGCAGCCAGACCCTGGACGACTTGGATACGCAGTATTTT.